This entry lists 19 T cell receptor beta chains sequenced from one sample in a study of T cell clusters in autoimmune cytopenias. TRB was amplified by touch-down multiplex PCR, primer pools A and B combined. TCRdb re-called the multiplex PCR reads; one entry per CDR3 protein, DNA not given. There are several thousand distinct CDR3 sequences in the sample, with roughly 5.6% held by the top ten. Each sample's input was around 270 ng genomic DNA, 35,000 to 40,000 genome equivalents. Sequenced: peripheral blood. These receptors were obtained from a human donor with an autoimmune cytopenia or autoimmune hepatitis (not recorded which).

The chain employs TRBV19 and TRBJ2-2; TCRdb calls TRBD2, which cannot be checked without DNA. The CDR3 has 18 residues. Germline loops: CDR1 LNHDA, CDR2 SQIVND (reference sequence). The CDR3 reads CASSSGTSGGVNTGELFF. The full variable domain, rest sourced from reference TRBV19 and TRBJ2-2, is DGGITQSPKYLFRKEGQNVTLSCEQNLNHDAMYWYRQDPGQGLRLIYYSQIVNDFQKGDIAEGYSVSREKKESFPLTVTSAQKNPTAFYLCASSSGTSGGVNTGELFFGEGSRLTVL.

This clonotype is identified as medium-sized from frequency. The chain combines TRBV29-1 with TRBJ2-2; the D call of TRBD1 rests on TCRdb alone, since no DNA is present to check it. Germline V CDR1 and CDR2: SQVTM, ANQGSEA. The CDR3 has 14 amino acids. The chain's CDR3 is CSVKTGSNTGELFF.

The chain is built from TRBV24-1 and TRBJ2-3; absent DNA, TCRdb's TRBD1 call cannot be checked. Germline CDR1 is KGHDR and CDR2 is SFDVKD. The CDR3 sequence is 13 residues long. The CDR3 loop is CATSDSPGDTQYF.

The gene calls are TRBV18 and TRBJ1-3; no DNA is available, so the TRBD1 call from TCRdb remains unchecked. Germline V gene lookup returns CDR1 KGHSH and CDR2 LQKENI. CDR3 length: 16 residues. The CDR3 is CASSPDRVISGNTIYF.

The rearrangement joins TRBV6-5 to TRBJ2-3; TCRdb reports TRBD1, a call that lacks DNA to check it against. The CDR3 has 16 amino acids. CDR1 is MNHEY, CDR2 SVGAGI, per germline. The CDR3 reads CASSYFRQGEPDTQYF.

The chain employs TRBV5-1 and TRBJ2-2; TCRdb proposes TRBD2, but this gene call is untestable without DNA. Per germline, CDR1 SGHRS and CDR2 YFSETQ. This CDR3 spans 14 amino acids. The CDR3 protein is CASSLTGLTGELFF.

This clonotype is called medium-sized based on its frequency. The chain combines TRBV29-1 with TRBJ2-1; absent DNA, TCRdb's TRBD1 call cannot be checked. Germline assignment: CDR1 SQVTM and CDR2 ANQGSEA. CDR3 length equals 14 residues. The chain's CDR3 is CSVVQGQGLDEQFF.

The chain is built from TRBV19 and TRBJ2-4; TCRdb picks TRBD2, but there is no DNA to check that call. CDR1 and CDR2 (germline): LNHDA, SQIVND (reference sequence). This CDR3 region has 15 residues. CDR3 sequence: CASSLGGLAPREQFF.

In terms of frequency, this clonotype is medium-sized (0.01 to 0.1%). The genes are TRBV19 and TRBJ2-3; there is no DNA to check the TCRdb D call of TRBD1. The CDR3 is made up of 15 amino acids. CDR1 is LNHDA and CDR2 is SQIVND in the germline V gene (reference sequence). The CDR3 here is CASKRQGPSTDTQYF.

The chain combines TRBV12-3 or TRBV12-4 with TRBJ2-3; lacking DNA, the TRBD2 call made by TCRdb goes unchecked. The CDR3 sequence is 19 residues long. The CDR3 is CASSYPSGLAGAPTDTQYF.

By frequency, this clonotype registers medium-sized (0.01 to 0.1%). This chain links TRBV12-3 or TRBV12-4 with TRBJ2-3; TCRdb gives TRBD1 as the D gene, but with no DNA this cannot be confirmed. The CDR3 is 15 amino acids. This CDR3 reads CASSFGTTFVDTQYF.

The V gene is TRBV18, the J gene TRBJ1-5. CDR3 size: 15 residues. Germline values: CDR1 KGHSH, CDR2 LQKENI. CDR3 residues: CASSPLGVSNQPQHF.

The CDR3 sequence is CASSLTFAIAGETQYF. The rearrangement joins TRBV5-4 to TRBJ2-5; without DNA, the TCRdb call of TRBD2 cannot be checked. The germline gives CDR1 SGHNT, CDR2 YYREEE (reference sequence). This CDR3 has 16 residues.

This clonotype ranks as medium-sized in terms of frequency. V gene TRBV15 combines with J gene TRBJ2-1; TCRdb's D call of TRBD2 is untestable without DNA. Germline V gives CDR1 LNHNV, CDR2 YYDKDF (reference sequence). The length of the CDR3 is 17 residues. Here the CDR3 reads CATSRDLPSGGANEQFF.

CDR3 residues: CASSRGLYNEQFF. J is TRBJ2-1 and V is TRBV19; TCRdb selects TRBD1, and the lack of DNA leaves this call unchecked. This CDR3 is 13 amino acids long. CDR1 is LNHDA and CDR2 is SQIVND in the germline V gene (reference sequence).

By frequency, this clonotype is medium-sized. The chain combines TRBV6-1 with TRBJ2-7. The germline CDR1 and CDR2 sequences are MNHNS and SASEGT. The CDR3 runs to 11 residues. The CDR3 sequence is CASSGWYEQYF.

The rearrangement uses TRBV6-5 and TRBJ1-1; TCRdb selects TRBD1, and the lack of DNA leaves this call unchecked. The germline V gene encodes CDR1 MNHEY and CDR2 SVGAGI. CDR3 length: 13 residues. CDR3 sequence: CASSGGYHAEVFF.

The V call is TRBV5-6, the J call TRBJ2-2. Germline CDR1 SGHDT, CDR2 YYEEEE. The CDR3 extends over 13 amino acids. The CDR3 loop reads CATSTANTGELFF.

The V call is TRBV7-9, the J call TRBJ2-2; TCRdb selects TRBD1, and the lack of DNA leaves this call unchecked. CDR3 size: 17 residues. Germline CDR1 SEHNR, CDR2 FQNEAQ (reference sequence). This chain's CDR3 is CASSLGSGTGFTGELFF.